This T cell receptor (beta chain) derives from a study of blood T cell repertoires in COVID-19. This clone was found once. This CDR3 has 12 residues. V was clipped by 6 bases and J by 9 bases, with 15 bases between them. The germline V gene encodes CDR1 ENHRY and CDR2 SYGVKD. As processed by the authors: Estimation of nucleated cell counts was performed using reference gene primer amplification. Some clones are missing from TCRdb's copy, which holds only in-frame ones; the method was immunoSEQ multiplex PCR. For V, J and clone size, that table is used; D and trimming come from the DNA. The table has approximately 220,000 clones, about 86% seen once.

The source is a woman aged 55-70 years with acute or convalescent COVID-19. This chain links TRBV10-3 with TRBJ2-7, with no clear D. What was sequenced was peripheral blood. DNA of the CDR3: TGTGCCATCAGAGACCATCAGGATGTGCAGTACTTC. Amino acid sequence: CAIRDHQDVQYF.